The rows below give T cell receptor beta chains drawn from one sample of a study of T-cell reconstitution after alpha-beta-depleted transplantation in children. TCRdb processed the PCR reads anew with MiXCR; each CDR3 protein has one entry. The top ten hold approximately 14% of the sample, which has fewer than 700,000 distinct CDR3 sequences, roughly 23% seen once. The source was PBMCs, mostly from graft donor cells, collected 360 days after TCRalphabeta/CD19-depleted stem cell transplant. The receptors derive from a boy younger than two who had a stem cell transplant for acute myeloid leukemia, so the T cells may come from the graft donor. Each CDR3 is given with its conserved first and last residue. D genes are given only for firm matches. Some rows have no size entry. The others give once, few or many, or a class for an expanded clone.

size | J | V | D | DNA | CDR3
- | TRBJ2-3 | TRBV4-1 | TRBD1 | TGCGCCAGCAGCCAAGAAGGGACAGGGACAGATACGCAGTATTTT | CASSQEGTGTDTQYF
- | TRBJ1-4 | TRBV20-1 | - | TGCAGTGCTAGAGATCTTTGGGGCACTCTTGCAACTAATGAAAAACTGTTTTTT | CSARDLWGTLATNEKLFF
many | TRBJ1-1 | TRBV15 | - | TGTGCCACCAGCAGAGGTAGGGGAGGGGATGGAGCTTTCTTT | CATSRGRGGDGAFF
many | TRBJ2-5 | TRBV20-1 | - | TGCAGTGCTACAGGTTCCCGGACAGCCCAAGAGACCCAGTACTTC | CSATGSRTAQETQYF
many | TRBJ2-3 | TRBV4-1 | TRBD2 | TGCGCCAGCAGCCAAACTAGCGGGGGGGCGACAGATACGCAGTATTTT | CASSQTSGGATDTQYF
- | TRBJ2-5 | TRBV7-2 | TRBD2 | TGTGCCAGCAACTTGGGGACTAGCGGGGAAGAGCCCCAGTACTTC | CASNLGTSGEEPQYF
many | TRBJ2-1 | TRBV11-2 | TRBD2 | TGTGCCAGCAGCTTAGTTCGGGGGGGGCCTGGTGAGCAGTTCTTC | CASSLVRGGPGEQFF
- | TRBJ2-7 | TRBV4-3 | - | TGCGCCAGCAGCCAGTACGACGGAACCTACGAGCAGTACTTC | CASSQYDGTYEQYF
few | TRBJ2-1 | TRBV7-8 | - | TGTGCCAGCAGCTTAGCAGGGGGGCTTGAGCAGTTCTTC | CASSLAGGLEQFF
- | TRBJ2-5 | TRBV20-1 | TRBD1 | TGCAGTGCTTCGAGGGGGCTCCCCCTCCAAGAGACCCAGTACTTC | CSASRGLPLQETQYF
few | TRBJ2-5 | TRBV20-1 | TRBD1 | TGCAGTGTCCCTGGGAGGACAGGGCGACAAGAGACCCAGTACTTC | CSVPGRTGRQETQYF
many | TRBJ2-3 | TRBV7-2 | TRBD2 | TGTGCCAGCAGCTTCAAGACTAGCGGGGCCATCACAGATACGCAGTATTTT | CASSFKTSGAITDTQYF
- | TRBJ2-2 | TRBV11-2 | - | TGTGCCAGCATCAACGCAGGGACCGGGGAGCTGTTTTTT | CASINAGTGELFF
many | TRBJ1-2 | TRBV29-1 | - | TGCAGCGCCGCACGTGGGTCACGTAACTATGGCTACACCTTC | CSAARGSRNYGYTF
few | TRBJ1-5 | TRBV15 | - | TGTGCCACCAGCAGAGTTGGTCAGCCCCAGCATTTT | CATSRVGQPQHF
- | TRBJ2-7 | TRBV20-1 | - | TGCAGTGCTAGTTTAGGGGACGTCTACGAGCAGTACTTC | CSASLGDVYEQYF
few | TRBJ1-5 | TRBV12-3/TRBV12-4 | - | TGTGCCAGCAGTTTAGGGGTGGGCAGAGCTTATAGCAATCAGCCCCAGCATTTT | CASSLGVGRAYSNQPQHF
many | TRBJ2-5 | TRBV5-1 | - | TGCGCCAGCAGCTTGGCCAAGGCAGTCCCAGGGGAGACCCAGTACTTC | CASSLAKAVPGETQYF
- | TRBJ1-1 | TRBV7-8 | - | TGTGCCAGCAGCTTACGGGGGTGGACTGAAGCTTTCTTT | CASSLRGWTEAFF
- | TRBJ2-1 | TRBV15 | TRBD2 | TGTGCCACCAGCAGAGATAGCGGGGGGACCTACAATGAGCAGTTCTTC | CATSRDSGGTYNEQFF
many | TRBJ2-5 | TRBV6-5 | - | TGTGCCAGCAGGCCCCGCAGAGGGGCAGAGACCCAGTACTTC | CASRPRRGAETQYF
- | TRBJ1-2 | TRBV5-1 | - | TGCGCCAGCAGCGGGACCAACAGGGCCCTGAGTGGCTACACCTTC | CASSGTNRALSGYTF
many | TRBJ2-1 | TRBV29-1 | - | TGCAGCGCCAAGGTGGGGGCACCCTACAATGAGCAGTTCTTC | CSAKVGAPYNEQFF
- | TRBJ1-1 | TRBV11-3 | TRBD1 | TGTGCCAGCAGCGGGCGGACAGGGGGCACTGAAGCTTTCTTT | CASSGRTGGTEAFF
many | TRBJ2-5 | TRBV29-1 | - | TGCAGCGTTGGCGGGAAGGTTGTCCAAGAGACCCAGTACTTC | CSVGGKVVQETQYF
- | TRBJ2-7 | TRBV11-2 | - | TGTGCCAGCAGCTCCAGGACAGAAGTCAACGAGCAGTACTTC | CASSSRTEVNEQYF
many | TRBJ2-1 | TRBV4-1 | TRBD2 | TGCGCCAGCAGCCGGGGTGAAGGACTAGCGGAGACCCGGCAGTTCTTC | CASSRGEGLAETRQFF
- | TRBJ2-5 | TRBV20-1 | - | TGCAGTGCTAGAGACCGACGAGAGTACCAAGAGACCCAGTACTTC | CSARDRREYQETQYF
few | TRBJ2-5 | TRBV5-1 | - | TGCGCCAGCATCGGGACTGGGGAGACCCAGTACTTC | CASIGTGETQYF
few | TRBJ2-1 | TRBV5-1 | TRBD1 | TGCGCCAGCAGCTTGGGGGACAGGGCGAGGGCTAATGAGCAGTTCTTC | CASSLGDRARANEQFF
few | TRBJ2-3 | TRBV20-1 | TRBD1 | TGCAGTGCTAGAGAGCGGGACAGGGAGTATTCAGATACGCAGTATTTT | CSARERDREYSDTQYF
many | TRBJ2-3 | TRBV28 | TRBD2 | TGTGCCAGCAGTTTATGGGAGGGACTAGGTCATCGCACAGATACGCAGTATTTT | CASSLWEGLGHRTDTQYF
- | TRBJ2-7 | TRBV29-1 | TRBD1 | TGCAGCGTTGAAGATCGGGGGACAGGGCCCACCTACGAGCAGTACTTC | CSVEDRGTGPTYEQYF
many | TRBJ2-1 | TRBV12-5 | - | TGCGCCACCATCTCGGGCCCCAACAATGAGCAGTTCTTC | CATISGPNNEQFF
- | TRBJ2-5 | TRBV20-1 | TRBD1 | TGCAGTGCTAGACAGACAGGGGGCGGAGAGACCCAGTACTTC | CSARQTGGGETQYF